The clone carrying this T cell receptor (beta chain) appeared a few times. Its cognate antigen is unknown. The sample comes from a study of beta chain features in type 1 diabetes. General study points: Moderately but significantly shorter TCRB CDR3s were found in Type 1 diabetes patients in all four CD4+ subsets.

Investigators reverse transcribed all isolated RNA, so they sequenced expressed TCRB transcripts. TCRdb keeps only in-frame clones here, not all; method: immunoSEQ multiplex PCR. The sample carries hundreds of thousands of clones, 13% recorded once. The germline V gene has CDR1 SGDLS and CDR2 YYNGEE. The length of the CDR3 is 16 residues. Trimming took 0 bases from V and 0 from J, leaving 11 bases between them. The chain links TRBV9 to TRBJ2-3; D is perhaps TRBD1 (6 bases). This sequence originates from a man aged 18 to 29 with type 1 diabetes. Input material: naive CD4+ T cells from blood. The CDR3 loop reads CASSVGGTTSTDTQYF. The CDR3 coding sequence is TGTGCCAGCAGCGTAGGTGGGACAACTAGCACAGATACGCAGTATTTT.